The 20 T cell receptor beta chains presented below share a single source sample, sequenced in a study of blood T cell repertoires in COVID-19. The data were produced by immunoSEQ multiplex PCR, yet TCRdb's version contains in-frame clones alone and is incomplete. This table has 90,000 to 110,000 clones, around 80% appearing once. The specimen was peripheral blood. The receptors derive from a human donor in a cohort sampled during active or convalescent COVID-19.

The chain carries TRBV19 and TRBJ2-3, with D possibly TRBD2 on 6 matching bases. Trimming took off 10 bases at V and 2 bases at J, with 22 bases between the two ends. Looked up from germline, CDR1 is LNHDA and CDR2 is SQIVND (reference sequence). The CDR3 covers 16 residues. CDR3 nucleotides: TGTGCCACCACAATCGGGACTGGGGGGACCACAGATACGCAGTATTTT. It yields the protein CATTIGTGGTTDTQYF.

This clone was recorded only once. This rearrangement joins TRBV6-2 or TRBV6-3 to TRBJ2-1; D not resolved. From germline, CDR1 is MNHEY and CDR2 SVGEGT. The CDR3 contains 13 residues. The ends were cut back, 5 bases at V and 5 bases at J, with 10 bases in the middle. The chain's CDR3 is CASSPRLHNEQFF. DNA of the CDR3: TGTGCCAGCAGTCCCCGACTCCACAATGAGCAGTTCTTC.

This sequence joins TRBV5-8 and TRBJ2-5; 8 positions agree with TRBD1. The CDR3 covers 13 residues. CDR1 is SGHTS, CDR2 YDEGEE, per germline. V lost 5 bases to trimming and J lost 5 bases; unmatched junction nucleotides: 5. The CDR3 loop is CASSRDRWETQYF. The CDR3 region has the DNA TGTGCCAGCAGTCGGGACAGGTGGGAGACCCAGTACTTC. The whole variable domain, filled in from reference TRBV5-8 and TRBJ2-5, reads EAGVTQSPTHLIKTRGQQATLRCSPISGHTSVYWYQQALGLGLQFLLWYDEGEERNRGNFPPRFSGRQFPNYSSELNVNALELEDSALYLCASSRDRWETQYFGPGTRLLVL.

This chain uses TRBV28 with TRBJ1-2; 8 bases agree with TRBD1. Trimming cost V 0 bases and J 4 bases; bases outside gene matches: 10. Germline values: CDR1 MDHEN, CDR2 SYDVKM. This CDR3 is built from 17 residues. The CDR3 DNA sequence: TGTGCCAGCAGTTTATGGGCAGGGGGCGCGGGGAGCTATGGCTACACCTTC. Translating it yields CASSLWAGGAGSYGYTF.

This clone was seen a single time. V and J are TRBV20-1 and TRBJ2-3, with 11 bases identical to TRBD2. The CDR3 runs 17 residues. After removal of 3 bases from V and 2 bases from J, the junction contained 10 bases not matched to a gene. Germline CDR1 and CDR2: DFQATT and SNEGSKA (reference sequence). The CDR3 region is CSASSQTSGAFTDTQYF. CDR3 bases: TGCAGTGCTAGTTCCCAGACTAGCGGGGCTTTCACAGATACGCAGTATTTT.

The chain has TRBV2 and TRBJ1-2; no firm D call. The CDR3 sequence is 16 residues long. With 8 bases removed from V and 1 base from J, the gap between germline ends came to 20 bases. CDR1 is SNHLY and CDR2 is FYNNEI in the germline V gene. The CDR3 spells CASGLSPATINYGYTF. Here the CDR3 DNA reads TGTGCCAGCGGCCTTTCTCCGGCGACAATTAACTATGGCTACACCTTC.

The chain recombines TRBV6-1 with TRBJ1-5; D unclear. The V end was cut by 2 bases, the J end by 7 bases, with 6 bases between. Germline-derived CDR1 and CDR2 are MNHNS and SASEGT. There are 12 residues in the CDR3. CDR3 sequence: CASSEYGQPQHF. Here the CDR3 DNA reads TGTGCCAGCAGTGAATATGGCCAGCCCCAGCATTTT.

The chain uses TRBV24-1 and TRBJ2-6; D is uncertain. Per germline, CDR1 KGHDR and CDR2 SFDVKD. V shed 2 bases and J shed 0 bases, with 7 bases lying between them. The CDR3 is 16 amino acids. The CDR3 DNA reads as TGTGCCACCAGTGATTGGTCCGGCTCTGGGGCCAACGTCCTGACTTTC. It codes for CATSDWSGSGANVLTF.

V gene TRBV4-3 combines with J gene TRBJ2-2; 8 bases map to TRBD1. V gave up 5 bases and J gave up 8 bases; unmatched junction bases: 4. This CDR3 comprises 13 residues. CDR1 and CDR2 (germline): LGHNA, YSLEER. CDR3 DNA: TGCGCCAGCAGCTCATGGACAGGGGGGGAGCTGTTTTTT. It translates to CASSSWTGGELFF.

The rearrangement uses TRBV27 and TRBJ2-1; TRBD2 aligns across 9 bases. Trimming cost V 3 bases and J 7 bases; bases outside gene matches: 7. CDR3 length equals 15 residues. In germline, CDR1 is MNHEY, CDR2 SMNVEV (reference sequence). The CDR3 DNA sequence: TGTGCCAGCAGTTTGATGACTAGCGGCAAGAATGAGCAGTTCTTC. Amino acid sequence: CASSLMTSGKNEQFF.

Details on this clone: Other DNA sequences within the sample encode an identical CDR3. This rearrangement joins TRBV27 to TRBJ2-2; TRBD2 aligns across 11 bases. This CDR3 spans 15 amino acids. Trimming at V came to 4 bases and at J to 7 bases, leaving 5 bases not matched to a gene. The V gene's germline CDR1 is MNHEY and CDR2 SMNVEV (reference sequence). CDR3 sequence reads: CASSSVAGGVGELFF. The DNA for the CDR3 is TGTGCCAGCAGTTCCGTAGCGGGAGGGGTCGGGGAGCTGTTTTTT.

The chain employs TRBV2 and TRBJ2-7, with 10 nucleotides matching TRBD1. V was pared by 5 bases and J by 7 bases, with 11 bases of the junction left unmatched. Germline V gives CDR1 SNHLY, CDR2 FYNNEI. This CDR3 comprises 15 residues. DNA for the CDR3: TGTGCCAGCAGTCCACCGGGACAGGGGAAGGGGGAGCAGTACTTC. This codes for CASSPPGQGKGEQYF. The entire variable domain, with the rest obtained from reference TRBV2 and TRBJ2-7, is as follows: EPEVTQTPSHQVTQMGQEVILRCVPISNHLYFYWYRQILGQKVEFLVSFYNNEISEKSEIFDDQFSVERPDGSNFTLKIRSTKLEDSAMYFCASSPPGQGKGEQYFGPGTRLTVT.

The genes are TRBV20-1 and TRBJ1-2; D is ambiguous. The CDR3 runs to 11 residues. Germline V gene lookup returns CDR1 DFQATT and CDR2 SNEGSKA (reference sequence). V shed 5 bases and J shed 8 bases, with 12 bases lying between them. CDR3 amino acids: CSAPLTVGYTF. In nucleotides, the CDR3 is TGCAGTGCTCCCCTTACAGTAGGCTACACCTTC.

The chain employs TRBV5-1 and TRBJ1-3, with D perhaps TRBD1 (6 bases). V gave up 1 base and J gave up 6 bases, with 14 bases separating them. The CDR3 is 15 amino acids. Germline V lookup: CDR1 SGHRS, CDR2 YFSETQ. The CDR3 loop is CASSLSGQNPNTIYF. CDR3 in DNA: TGCGCCAGCAGCTTGTCCGGACAGAACCCAAACACCATATATTTT.

The chain is built from TRBV5-4 and TRBJ2-3, with 9 bases fitting TRBD2. This CDR3 spans 16 amino acids. V lost 0 bases and J lost 2; bases outside the gene matches: 4. CDR1 is SGHNT and CDR2 is YYREEE in the germline V gene (reference sequence). DNA of the CDR3: TGTGCCAGCAGCTTGGCCCCTAGCGGGGCCACAGATACGCAGTATTTT. Its protein product is CASSLAPSGATDTQYF.

V gene TRBV29-1 combines with J gene TRBJ1-2; 7 positions agree with TRBD1. The CDR3 totals 14 residues. The V and J ends lost 4 bases and 4 bases, in that order; junction bases with no gene match: 9. Germline CDR1 is SQVTM and CDR2 is ANQGSEA. CDR3 coding DNA: TGCAGCGTTGGCGGGACAGAATCCTCCTATGGCTACACCTTC. Protein sequence: CSVGGTESSYGYTF.

J is TRBJ2-1 and V is TRBV28, with a tentative D call TRBD1 (6 bases). V lost 3 bases, J lost 0 bases, and 21 bases lay in between. Per the germline V gene, CDR1 is MDHEN and CDR2 is SYDVKM. This CDR3 region has 19 residues. The CDR3 loop is CASSFEGVWGRTSYNEQFF. The CDR3 DNA reads TGTGCCAGCAGTTTTGAGGGGGTGTGGGGGCGTACCTCCTACAATGAGCAGTTCTTC.

This clone has only a few counts. This chain connects TRBV5-5 to TRBJ2-1; unclear D gene. V gave up 4 bases and J gave up 7 bases, with 15 bases separating them. This CDR3 has 14 amino acids. CDR1 SGHKS and CDR2 YYEKEE come from the germline V gene (reference sequence). CDR3 sequence: CASSVPGVPNEQFF. In DNA form, the CDR3 reads TGTGCCAGCAGCGTGCCGGGTGTTCCAAATGAGCAGTTCTTC.

The rearrangement links TRBV6-2 or TRBV6-3 to TRBJ2-5, with 9 bases fitting TRBD1. The CDR3 is 17 residues long. The ends lost 4 bases at V and 4 bases at J; junction bases unmatched: 13. Germline V lookup: CDR1 MNHEY, CDR2 SVGEGT. The CDR3 here is CASSSVGQGMRGETQYF. In DNA form, the CDR3 reads TGTGCCAGCAGTTCTGTGGGACAGGGTATGCGCGGAGAGACCCAGTACTTC.

The V and J genes are TRBV7-2 and TRBJ2-7, with D possibly TRBD1 on 5 matching bases. Between the trimmed V and J ends, which lost 4 bases and 3 bases, there was a span of 16 bases. The CDR3 is 15 amino acids. Germline V lookup: CDR1 SGHTA, CDR2 FQGNSA. CDR3 amino acids: CASSSSRALNYEQYF. DNA of the CDR3: TGTGCCAGCAGCTCGAGCAGGGCCCTGAACTACGAGCAGTACTTC.